This TCR beta chain was found in a study of identical twins. MiXCR, run by TCRdb on the 5' RACE reads, gives a single entry per CDR3 protein. The data hold hundreds of thousands of distinct CDR3 sequences, with over 15% observed a single time. V lost 6 bases to trimming and J lost 10 bases; unmatched junction nucleotides: 11. The germline V gene has CDR1 DFQATT and CDR2 SNEGSKA (reference sequence). CDR3 length: 13 amino acids. The same data also went into a second study, on T cells expressing NK-cell markers.

The sample taken for sequencing was PBMCs. The source is a young woman in good health. The chain recombines TRBV20-1 with TRBJ1-4, with TRBD1 matching 7 bases. For the CDR3, the DNA is TGCAGTGCCACTGCGAGGGGGCGGACAAAACTGTTTTTT. This encodes CSATARGRTKLFF.